Listed here are 28 T cell receptor beta chains from one sample, sequenced in a study of T cells in tuberculosis. Using immunoSEQ multiplex PCR, the repertoire was profiled, and TCRdb retains in-frame clones only, with some absent. The sample contains some 90,000 clones, approximately 91% of which appear only once. Sorting used thawed, overnight-rested PBMC stained with anti-CD3, a viability dye and GMM-loaded CD1B tetramer. C32 glucose monomycolate from Rhodococcus equi was loaded onto the CD1B tetramers. Sequenced: CD1b-GMM tetramer-negative cells sorted from PBMCs. The receptors shown here come from an adult woman with latent tuberculosis.

This chain uses TRBV7-9 with TRBJ1-4; tentatively, D is TRBD1 (5 bases). The germline CDR1 and CDR2 sequences are SEHNR and FQNEAQ (reference sequence). There are 17 residues in the CDR3. Trimming cost V 1 base and J 7 bases, with 19 bases left between them. The CDR3 is CASSLERNAGRGEKLFF. The CDR3 DNA reads as TGTGCCAGCAGCTTAGAACGGAACGCGGGGCGCGGTGAAAAACTGTTTTTT.

The chain recombines TRBV7-2 with TRBJ2-2, with TRBD1 as a possible D gene (5 bases). The germline V gene encodes CDR1 SGHTA and CDR2 FQGNSA. Between the trimmed V and J ends, which lost 0 bases and 0 bases, there was a span of 8 bases. The CDR3 length is 16 residues. CDR3 DNA: TGTGCCAGCAGCTTAGCGGGGCTACCGAACACCGGGGAGCTGTTTTTT. This sequence encodes CASSLAGLPNTGELFF.

The chain carries TRBV19 and TRBJ1-2; tentative D call: TRBD1 (6 bases). From germline, CDR1 is LNHDA and CDR2 SQIVND (reference sequence). This CDR3 is 12 amino acids long. V was cut by 7 bases and J by 4 bases, with 10 bases left in between. The chain's CDR3 is CASNRASYGYTF. DNA of the CDR3: TGTGCCAGTAACAGGGCCTCCTATGGCTACACCTTC.

The V and J genes are TRBV28 and TRBJ1-2; TRBD1 matches 7 bases. Losses at the gene ends were 3 bases for V and 4 bases for J; bases not matched to a gene: 8. This CDR3 comprises 15 residues. In germline, CDR1 is MDHEN, CDR2 SYDVKM. CDR3 in amino acids: CASSFSRGQAYGYTF. The CDR3 DNA is TGTGCCAGCAGTTTCTCTAGGGGGCAGGCCTATGGCTACACCTTC.

A few counts support this clone. The chain is built from TRBV5-4 and TRBJ1-3; D perhaps matches TRBD1 (5 bases). Trimming took 3 bases from V and 4 from J, leaving 8 bases between them. CDR1 is SGHNT and CDR2 is YYREEE in the germline V gene (reference sequence). The CDR3 has 13 amino acids. CDR3 nucleotide sequence: TGTGCCAGCAGCTGGAGGGACGGAAACACCATATATTTT. Translating it yields CASSWRDGNTIYF.

This chain uses TRBV19 with TRBJ2-2, with TRBD1 matching 11 bases. Trimming cost V 6 bases and J 3 bases; bases outside gene matches: 6. The germline gives CDR1 LNHDA, CDR2 SQIVND (reference sequence). This CDR3 spans 16 amino acids. CDR3 sequence reads: CASSQPGQGDTGELFF. CDR3 nucleotides: TGTGCCAGTAGCCAACCGGGACAGGGGGACACCGGGGAGCTGTTTTTT.

Comments on this clone: The sample holds other DNA sequences that translate to the same CDR3. This chain uses TRBV7-3 with TRBJ2-5; 8 nucleotides line up with TRBD1. CDR1 is SGHTA, CDR2 FQGTGA, per germline. V gave up 8 bases and J gave up 2 bases; unmatched junction bases: 4. The CDR3 is made up of 13 amino acids. CDR3 bases: TGTGCCAGCTCCAGGGGGCAACAAGAGACCCAGTACTTC. It translates to CASSRGQQETQYF.

This rearrangement joins TRBV7-8 to TRBJ2-1, with unresolved D. The CDR3 contains 16 residues. Germline V gives CDR1 SGHVS, CDR2 FQNEAQ. V gave up 1 base and J gave up 3 bases, with 13 bases separating them. This chain's CDR3 is CASSLERLIRYNEQFF. CDR3 sequence (DNA): TGTGCCAGCAGCTTAGAACGTCTAATCCGCTACAATGAGCAGTTCTTC.

The gene calls are TRBV29-1 and TRBJ1-1; no clear D gene. Germline assignment: CDR1 SQVTM and CDR2 ANQGSEA. Trimming took 3 bases from V and 1 from J, leaving 6 bases between them. CDR3 length: 12 amino acids. The CDR3 DNA reads TGCAGCGTTGAGGCCAGGAACACTGAAGCTTTCTTT. This sequence encodes CSVEARNTEAFF.

The rearrangement uses TRBV7-9 and TRBJ1-5, with D possibly being TRBD1 (6 bases). The germline CDR1 and CDR2 sequences are SEHNR and FQNEAQ (reference sequence). The CDR3 has 15 residues. Trimming pared 4 bases from V and 1 base from J, leaving 11 bases between. This chain's CDR3 is CASSSSDSSNQPQHF. The CDR3 DNA reads as TGTGCCAGCAGCTCATCGGACAGCAGCAATCAGCCCCAGCATTTT.

The V and J genes are TRBV19 and TRBJ2-3; 7 bases match TRBD2. Germline-derived CDR1 and CDR2 are LNHDA and SQIVND (reference sequence). This CDR3 has 14 residues. J gave up 3 bases and V 4 bases, and 4 bases lay outside the gene matches. As DNA, the CDR3 is TGTGCCAGTAGTACTAGCGGAGCTACAGATACGCAGTATTTT. Translated: CASSTSGATDTQYF.

The chain uses TRBV27 and TRBJ2-7; 7 bases fit TRBD1. Germline trimming cut 10 bases from V and 3 bases from J; bases unmatched to any gene: 12. This CDR3 is 14 amino acids long. Germline CDR1 and CDR2: MNHEY and SMNVEV (reference sequence). The CDR3 DNA sequence: TGTGCCACCCGGGTCCGGGACAGCTACTACGAGCAGTACGTC. Its translation is CATRVRDSYYEQYV.

The chain joins TRBV2 to TRBJ2-1; TRBD1 matches 10 bases. This CDR3 comprises 18 residues. V was pared by 7 bases and J by 4 bases, with 16 bases of the junction left unmatched. CDR1 is SNHLY and CDR2 is FYNNEI in the germline V gene. CDR3 sequence (DNA): TGTGCCAGCACCGGGGGGGGACAGGGGCCTCGAGGGTACAATGAGCAGTTCTTC. Its translation is CASTGGGQGPRGYNEQFF.

The genes are TRBV7-2 and TRBJ2-5, with a weak D call TRBD1 (5 bases). The J call may not be correct, given that the DNA end is closer to TRBJ2-7. The CDR3 runs to 14 residues. Germline loops: CDR1 SGHTA, CDR2 FQGNSA. DNA for the CDR3: TGTGCCAGCAGTACCGACAGAAATTCCTACGAGCAGTACTTC. This gives the protein CASSTDRNSYEQYF.

V and J are TRBV2 and TRBJ2-7; 9 bases agree with TRBD1. J was trimmed by 6 bases and V by 3 bases; bases with no gene match: 9. The CDR3 totals 15 residues. Germline values: CDR1 SNHLY, CDR2 FYNNEI. The CDR3 nucleotides are TGTGCCAGCAGTGATTTAACAGGGGGCTCAGGCGAGCAGTACTTC. Translation: CASSDLTGGSGEQYF. The variable domain in full, completed from reference TRBV2 and TRBJ2-7, reads EPEVTQTPSHQVTQMGQEVILRCVPISNHLYFYWYRQILGQKVEFLVSFYNNEISEKSEIFDDQFSVERPDGSNFTLKIRSTKLEDSAMYFCASSDLTGGSGEQYFGPGTRLTVT.

The rearrangement uses TRBV29-1 and TRBJ1-5; TRBD1 matches 8 bases. The CDR3 sequence is 14 residues long. Germline V lookup: CDR1 SQVTM, CDR2 ANQGSEA. V lost 4 bases, J lost 4 bases, and 6 bases stayed unmatched. The CDR3 spells CSVGSGTGNQPQHF. The CDR3 DNA sequence: TGCAGCGTTGGGAGCGGGACAGGAAATCAGCCCCAGCATTTT.

This chain uses TRBV6-6 with TRBJ2-3, with 8 bases fitting TRBD1. Germline loops: CDR1 MNHNY, CDR2 SVGAGI (reference sequence). This CDR3 has 15 amino acids. Trimming cost V 8 bases and J 6 bases; bases outside gene matches: 13. CDR3 in amino acids: CASALWGQEFDTQYF. The CDR3 nucleotides read TGTGCCAGCGCCCTATGGGGACAGGAGTTTGATACGCAGTATTTT.

The gene calls are TRBV21-1 and TRBJ2-2; TRBD1 is the table's D call and was not checked against the DNA. TRBV21-1 is annotated as a pseudogene. There are 14 residues in the CDR3. The CDR3 DNA sequence: TGTGCCAGCAGTCCGGGACAGGGCTCCGGGGAGCTGTTTTTT. This encodes CASSPGQGSGELFF.

A single count supports this clone. J is TRBJ2-7 and V is TRBV7-2; maybe TRBD1 (5 bases). The germline CDR1 and CDR2 sequences are SGHTA and FQGNSA. V was cut by 5 bases and J by 6 bases, with 11 bases left in between. The CDR3 is made up of 12 amino acids. The CDR3 nucleotides are TGTGCCAGCAGCCCAGGGCAGGGCGAGCAGTACTTC. Protein product: CASSPGQGEQYF.

The rearrangement links TRBV30 to TRBJ2-1; TRBD2 agrees at 10 bases. With V trimmed by 4 bases and J by 10 bases, 13 bases remained unmatched. Germline CDR1 is GTSNPN and CDR2 is SVGIG (reference sequence). The CDR3 totals 15 residues. The CDR3: CAWTHSGGGYREQFF. CDR3 nucleotides: TGTGCCTGGACCCACAGCGGGGGGGGCTATCGGGAGCAGTTCTTC.

The chain combines TRBV6-5 with TRBJ2-7; no clear D. Per the germline V gene, CDR1 is MNHEY and CDR2 is SVGAGI. This CDR3 has 13 amino acids. V was pared by 5 bases and J by 4 bases, with 12 bases between. DNA of the CDR3: TGTGCCAGCAGTACGGGTTCGATATACGAGCAGTACTTC. Encoded protein: CASSTGSIYEQYF.

This chain joins TRBV13 and TRBJ2-5; 7 bases line up with TRBD2. The V segment lost 3 bases and the J segment 2 bases; nucleotides outside the gene matches: 6. The CDR3 contains 15 residues. Germline values: CDR1 PRHDT, CDR2 FYEKMQ (reference sequence). This CDR3 is CASSFLGGTQETQYF. CDR3 sequence (DNA): TGTGCCAGCAGCTTTCTGGGGGGGACTCAAGAGACCCAGTACTTC.

This sequence joins TRBV28 and TRBJ1-5; D not resolved. This CDR3 comprises 13 residues. V was pared by 3 bases and J by 4 bases, with 7 bases between. The germline V gene has CDR1 MDHEN and CDR2 SYDVKM. Here the CDR3 DNA reads TGTGCCAGCAGTTTCCCCTCTAATCAGCCCCAGCATTTT. Translating gives CASSFPSNQPQHF.

The chain couples TRBV9 to TRBJ2-2; D gene uncertain. Germline V gives CDR1 SGDLS, CDR2 YYNGEE. This CDR3 contains 13 residues. Trimming shortened V by 4 bases and J by 2 bases, and 6 bases separated the two germline ends. The CDR3: CASSTLNTGELFF. In DNA form, the CDR3 reads TGTGCCAGCAGCACTCTTAACACCGGGGAGCTGTTTTTT.

Remarks on this clone: Other DNA sequences from this sample encode an identical CDR3 as well. The chain recombines TRBV11-2 with TRBJ2-7, with TRBD1 matching over 8 bases. J gave up 3 bases and V 0 bases, and 4 bases lay outside the gene matches. The CDR3 contains 15 residues. Germline V lookup: CDR1 SGHAT, CDR2 FQNNGV. The CDR3 coding sequence is TGTGCCAGCAGCTTAGAGGCAGGGGGCAGCTACGAGCAGTACTTC. Amino acid sequence: CASSLEAGGSYEQYF.

This chain links TRBV9 with TRBJ1-2, with D unclear. This CDR3 region has 13 residues. Germline CDR1 and CDR2: SGDLS and YYNGEE. Trimming shortened V by 0 bases and J by 2 bases, and 5 bases separated the two germline ends. The CDR3: CASSVAVNYGYTF. The CDR3 region has the DNA TGTGCCAGCAGCGTAGCCGTAAACTATGGCTACACCTTC.

A few counts support this clone. V usage is TRBV30 and J usage is TRBJ1-1, with D uncertain. This CDR3 spans 12 amino acids. V shed 1 base and J shed 1 base, with 4 bases lying between them. The germline CDR1 and CDR2 sequences are GTSNPN and SVGIG (reference sequence). The CDR3 region is CAWSDGNTEAFF. CDR3 DNA: TGTGCCTGGAGTGACGGGAACACTGAAGCTTTCTTT.

The chain has TRBV7-6 and TRBJ1-3, with TRBD1 identical over 7 bases. This CDR3 has 17 residues. V shed 1 base and J 3 bases; nucleotides not matched to a gene: 9. CDR1 and CDR2 from the germline V gene are SGHVS and FNYEAQ. CDR3 DNA: TGTGCCAGCAGCTTAGACATGACAGGGCTCAATGGAAACACCATATATTTT. Translated, it gives CASSLDMTGLNGNTIYF.